This record concerns one TCR beta chain sequence. These data belong to a study of blood T cell repertoires in COVID-19. Study as a whole: COVID-19 samples from acute and convalescent phases originated in the United States, Italy and Spain.

Original processing notes: Using reference gene primer amplification, nucleated cell counts were estimated. TCRdb's table, derived via immunoSEQ multiplex PCR, lists solely in-frame clones and lacks some. V, J and clone size were drawn from that table, and D and trimming were deduced from the DNA. Of 250,000 or so clones listed, about 85% are singletons. The germline gives CDR1 SGHDT, CDR2 YYEEEE. The CDR3 is 15 residues long. Trimming at V came to 6 bases and at J to 10 bases, leaving 16 bases not matched to a gene. Exposed participants came across a COVID-19 case within 2 weeks before study entry. Sequencing input: PBMCs or T cells enriched from blood (not recorded which). This rearrangement joins TRBV5-6 to TRBJ1-1, with TRBD1 matching over 9 bases. This clonotype was sampled from a woman in her forties or fifties who had been exposed to COVID-19. CDR3 loop: CASTSYRTGEYGAFF. In nucleotides, the CDR3 is TGTGCCAGCACCAGTTATAGGACAGGGGAGTATGGAGCTTTCTTT.